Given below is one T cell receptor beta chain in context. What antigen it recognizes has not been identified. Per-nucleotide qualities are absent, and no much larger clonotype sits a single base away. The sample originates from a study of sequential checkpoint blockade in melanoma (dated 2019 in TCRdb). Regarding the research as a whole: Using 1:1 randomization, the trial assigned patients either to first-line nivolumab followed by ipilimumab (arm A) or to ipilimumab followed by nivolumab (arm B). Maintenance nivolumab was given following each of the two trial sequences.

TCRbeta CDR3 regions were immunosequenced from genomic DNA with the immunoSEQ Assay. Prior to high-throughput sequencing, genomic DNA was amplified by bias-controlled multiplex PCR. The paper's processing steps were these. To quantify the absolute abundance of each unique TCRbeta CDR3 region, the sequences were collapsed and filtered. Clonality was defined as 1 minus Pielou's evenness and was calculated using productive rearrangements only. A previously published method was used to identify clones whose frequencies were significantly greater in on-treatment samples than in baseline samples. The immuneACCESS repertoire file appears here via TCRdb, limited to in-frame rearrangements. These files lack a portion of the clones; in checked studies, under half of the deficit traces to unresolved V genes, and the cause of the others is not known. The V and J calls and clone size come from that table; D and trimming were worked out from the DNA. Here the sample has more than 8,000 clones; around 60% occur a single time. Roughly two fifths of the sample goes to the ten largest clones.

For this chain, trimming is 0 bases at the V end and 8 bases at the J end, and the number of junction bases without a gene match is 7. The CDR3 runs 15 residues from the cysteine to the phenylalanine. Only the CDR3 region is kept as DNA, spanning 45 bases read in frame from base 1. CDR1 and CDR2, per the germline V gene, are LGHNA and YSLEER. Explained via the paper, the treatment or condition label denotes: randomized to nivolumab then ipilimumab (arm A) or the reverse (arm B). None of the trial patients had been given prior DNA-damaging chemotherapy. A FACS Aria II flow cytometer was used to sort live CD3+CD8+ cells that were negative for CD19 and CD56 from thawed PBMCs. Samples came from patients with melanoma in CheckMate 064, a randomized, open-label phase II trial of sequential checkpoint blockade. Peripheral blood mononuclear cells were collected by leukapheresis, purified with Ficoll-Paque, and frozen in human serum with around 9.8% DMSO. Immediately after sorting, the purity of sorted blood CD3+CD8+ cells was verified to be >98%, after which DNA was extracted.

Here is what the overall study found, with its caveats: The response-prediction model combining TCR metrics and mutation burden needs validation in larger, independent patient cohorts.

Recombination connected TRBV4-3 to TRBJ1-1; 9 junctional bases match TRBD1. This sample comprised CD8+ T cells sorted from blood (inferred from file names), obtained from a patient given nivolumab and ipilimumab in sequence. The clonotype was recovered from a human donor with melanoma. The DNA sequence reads TGCGCCAGCAGCCAAGATCCAATAGGACAGGGGGAAGCTTTCTTT. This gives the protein CASSQDPIGQGEAFF.